Below, 30 T cell receptor beta chains from the same sample are listed, as sequenced in a study of cytomegalovirus exposure and HLA in healthy donors. This PCR relied on a set of 60 Vbeta primers and 13 Jbeta primers. The method was immunoSEQ multiplex PCR; TCRdb's version includes in-frame clones alone and lacks a portion of them. The table lists around 190,000 clones, roughly 85% of them singletons, with about 2.3% in the top ten. Specimen: PBMCs. The receptors originated from a woman in her 50s in good health and CMV-seronegative.

The V gene is TRBV28, the J gene TRBJ2-7; TRBD2 matches 8 bases. This CDR3 is 14 amino acids long. The germline V gene has CDR1 MDHEN and CDR2 SYDVKM. V trimming: 4 bases; J trimming: 4 bases; junction bases outside the gene matches: 6. CDR3 loop: CASSSGGDEYEQYF. The CDR3 coding sequence is TGTGCCAGCAGTTCGGGGGGGGATGAATACGAGCAGTACTTC.

J is TRBJ2-7 and V is TRBV27, with D possibly matching TRBD1 (5 bases). The length of the CDR3 is 13 residues. The germline V gene encodes CDR1 MNHEY and CDR2 SMNVEV (reference sequence). The ends were cut back, 4 bases at V and 5 bases at J, with 12 bases in the middle. CDR3 bases: TGTGCCAGCAGTTCCAGGGTCCTAAACGAGCAGTACTTC. Protein sequence: CASSSRVLNEQYF.

A word on this clone: The germline gene is not matched at one end of the junction; a read error may be the cause. The same CDR3 can be traced to other DNA sequences in this sample. The genes are TRBV28 and TRBJ1-1; no clear D gene. CDR1 and CDR2 from the germline V gene are MDHEN and SYDVKM. The CDR3 consists of 12 residues. The CDR3 loop reads CASRSGNTEAFF. The CDR3 bases are TGCGCCAGCAGATCGGGGAACACTGAAGCTTTCTTT.

This rearrangement joins TRBV30 to TRBJ2-1; TRBD2 aligns across 7 bases. Trimming removed 1 base from V and 12 bases from J; junction bases left unmatched: 6. This CDR3 has 12 amino acids. CDR1 GTSNPN and CDR2 SVGIG come from the germline V gene (reference sequence). Written as DNA, the CDR3 is TGTGCCTGGAGTGATCCAGCGGGAAGGCAGTTCTTC. Protein product: CAWSDPAGRQFF.

This chain joins TRBV19 and TRBJ1-1; possible D gene TRBD1, 5 bases. V was trimmed by 9 bases and J by 5 bases, leaving 16 bases between them. This CDR3 has 13 amino acids. CDR1 is LNHDA, CDR2 SQIVND, per germline (reference sequence). CDR3 sequence reads: CASRPGRATEAFF. CDR3 nucleotide sequence: TGTGCCAGCCGTCCTGGCAGGGCGACTGAAGCTTTCTTT.

CDR3 in DNA: TGTGCCAGTAGTAGGTTCCCTAGCGAACAAGAGACCCAGTACTTC. It yields the protein CASSRFPSEQETQYF. This chain uses TRBV19 with TRBJ2-5; possible D gene TRBD2, 6 bases. Trimming cost V 4 bases and J 2 bases, with 14 bases left between them. This CDR3 comprises 15 residues. Germline CDR1 is LNHDA and CDR2 is SQIVND (reference sequence).

This rearrangement joins TRBV6-6 to TRBJ2-1; 13 nucleotides agree with TRBD2. J was trimmed by 3 bases and V by 8 bases; bases with no gene match: 1. The CDR3 extends over 14 amino acids. Per germline, CDR1 MNHNY and CDR2 SVGAGI (reference sequence). The CDR3: CASGTSGDYNEQFF. CDR3 DNA sequence: TGTGCCAGCGGGACTAGCGGGGACTACAATGAGCAGTTCTTC.

V gene TRBV6-4 combines with J gene TRBJ1-5; 7 bases are a match to TRBD1. With V trimmed by 3 bases and J by 1 base, 0 bases remained unmatched. The CDR3 covers 14 residues. Germline assignment: CDR1 MRHNA and CDR2 SNTAGT. In DNA form, the CDR3 reads TGTGCCAGCAGTGAAGGGGGCAGCAATCAGCCCCAGCATTTT. The encoded protein is CASSEGGSNQPQHF.

V is TRBV5-6 and J is TRBJ1-1; TRBD1 is a possible D gene (6 bases). The CDR3 is 13 amino acids. CDR1 is SGHDT and CDR2 is YYEEEE in the germline V gene. Trimming stripped 2 bases from V and 4 bases from J, with 9 bases between. The CDR3 sequence: CASSFTGSTEAFF. CDR3 coding DNA: TGTGCCAGCAGCTTCACAGGGAGCACTGAAGCTTTCTTT.

This rearrangement joins TRBV11-3 to TRBJ2-2; D gene unclear. This CDR3 has 12 amino acids. The germline gives CDR1 SGHNT, CDR2 YENEEA. Trimming cost V 1 base and J 7 bases, with 4 bases left between them. The CDR3 sequence: CASSLAVGELFF. For the CDR3, the DNA is TGTGCCAGCAGCTTAGCAGTCGGGGAGCTGTTTTTT.

This chain joins TRBV19 and TRBJ1-2, with 10 positions matching TRBD1. The trim removed 6 bases at V and 4 bases at J, leaving 8 bases unmatched. CDR3 length: 15 residues. Germline-derived CDR1 and CDR2 are LNHDA and SQIVND (reference sequence). The CDR3 loop is CASSLSTGGSYGYTF. The CDR3 DNA sequence: TGTGCCAGTAGCCTATCGACAGGGGGCAGCTATGGCTACACCTTC. Full variable domain (missing parts from reference TRBV19 and TRBJ1-2): DGGITQSPKYLFRKEGQNVTLSCEQNLNHDAMYWYRQDPGQGLRLIYYSQIVNDFQKGDIAEGYSVSREKKESFPLTVTSAQKNPTAFYLCASSLSTGGSYGYTFGSGTRLTVV.

This clone was observed a single time. The chain combines TRBV2 with TRBJ2-1, with D possibly matching TRBD2 (6 bases). The CDR3 extends over 14 amino acids. V shed 6 bases and J shed 5 bases, with 14 bases lying between them. Germline V gives CDR1 SNHLY, CDR2 FYNNEI. This CDR3 is CASSPGTGDNEQFF. The DNA for the CDR3 is TGTGCCAGCAGCCCCGGGACTGGAGACAATGAGCAGTTCTTC.

The J gene is TRBJ2-5, the V gene TRBV7-2; perhaps TRBD2 as D (6 bases). This CDR3 comprises 15 residues. The V and J ends lost 5 bases and 5 bases respectively, with 18 bases between them. Looked up from germline, CDR1 is SGHTA and CDR2 is FQGNSA. CDR3 nucleotide sequence: TGTGCCAGCAGCCTCGGGTCTAATCGGGGGGAGACCCAGTACTTC. It specifies CASSLGSNRGETQYF.

This clone was seen only a few times. This sequence joins TRBV6-5 and TRBJ2-3; tentative D call: TRBD1 (6 bases). The CDR3 is made up of 15 amino acids. From germline, CDR1 is MNHEY and CDR2 SVGAGI. Between the trimmed V and J ends, which lost 0 bases and 3 bases, there was a span of 10 bases. The CDR3 here is CASSYSGQLTDTQYF. The CDR3 DNA follows: TGTGCCAGCAGTTACTCGGGACAATTGACAGATACGCAGTATTTT.

The chain has TRBV6-5 and TRBJ1-2, with 9 bases identical to TRBD1. Germline trimming cut 10 bases from V and 8 bases from J; bases unmatched to any gene: 14. Germline CDR1 and CDR2: MNHEY and SVGAGI. This CDR3 spans 14 amino acids. CDR3 DNA: TGTGCCACACATGCGGACGGGACAGGGCACGGCTACACCTTC. Encoded protein: CATHADGTGHGYTF.

The chain combines TRBV19 with TRBJ2-2; tentative D call: TRBD1 (5 bases). This CDR3 is built from 16 residues. The germline gives CDR1 LNHDA, CDR2 SQIVND (reference sequence). V was clipped by 3 bases and J by 1 base, with 12 bases between them. CDR3 amino acids: CASSIVGRGNTGELFF. CDR3 DNA: TGTGCCAGTAGTATTGTTGGTAGGGGGAACACCGGGGAGCTGTTTTTT.

The genes are TRBV7-8 and TRBJ2-2; weak D call: TRBD2 (6 bases). The V end lost 2 bases, the J end lost 0 bases, and 10 bases lay between the germline ends. The germline V gene has CDR1 SGHVS and CDR2 FQNEAQ. CDR3 length: 16 amino acids. CDR3 residues: CASSLRRETNTGELFF. The CDR3 DNA is TGTGCCAGCAGCTTACGGCGGGAAACGAACACCGGGGAGCTGTTTTTT. The whole variable domain, remainder taken from reference TRBV7-8 and TRBJ2-2, is GAGVSQSPRYKVAKRGQDVALRCDPISGHVSLFWYQQALGQGPEFLTYFQNEAQLDKSGLPSDRFFAERPEGSVSTLKIQRTQQEDSAVYLCASSLRRETNTGELFFGEGSRLTVL.

V usage is TRBV29-1 and J usage is TRBJ2-2, with D tentatively TRBD2 (5 bases). Trimming removed 4 bases from V and 4 bases from J, with 13 bases in between. From germline, CDR1 is SQVTM and CDR2 ANQGSEA. CDR3 length: 14 residues. CDR3 region: CSVGRTVGTGELFF. CDR3 nucleotide sequence: TGCAGCGTTGGCCGGACTGTGGGCACCGGGGAGCTGTTTTTT.

V and J are TRBV23-1 and TRBJ2-7; the D is unclear. TRBV23-1 qualifies as an ORF whose function is uncertain. Trimming stripped 4 bases from V and 5 bases from J, with 12 bases between. The CDR3 contains 13 residues. The CDR3 is CASSRGFVHEQYF. CDR3 nucleotides: TGCGCCAGCAGTCGCGGCTTCGTCCACGAGCAGTACTTC.

The V and J genes are TRBV5-1 and TRBJ2-7; 8 bases map to TRBD2. CDR1 SGHRS and CDR2 YFSETQ come from the germline V gene. J lost 0 bases, V lost 4 bases, and 21 bases had no gene match. This CDR3 has 20 amino acids. CDR3: CASSPPGTRMFREGSYEQYF. CDR3 nucleotide sequence: TGCGCCAGCAGCCCCCCCGGGACTAGGATGTTCCGCGAGGGCTCCTACGAGCAGTACTTC.

In its sample, this clone is medium-sized. The V call is TRBV4-1, the J call TRBJ2-2, with 8 bases that match TRBD1. Losses at the gene ends were 4 bases for V and 6 bases for J; bases not matched to a gene: 10. The CDR3 runs 16 residues. From germline, CDR1 is MGHRA and CDR2 YSYEKL. The CDR3 DNA follows: TGCGCCAGCAGCCCCGGGACAGGCCTTTATGCCGGGGAGCTGTTTTTT. Translating it yields CASSPGTGLYAGELFF.

This clone has a handful of counts. In nucleotides, the CDR3 is TGTGCCAGCACCCCGGGGGGGACAGGGGGACGCGGCTACACCTTC. This codes for CASTPGGTGGRGYTF. This chain uses TRBV6-1 with TRBJ1-2; the match to TRBD1 covers 11 bases. J lost 8 bases, V lost 7 bases, and 12 bases had no gene match. Germline values: CDR1 MNHNS, CDR2 SASEGT. CDR3 length equals 15 residues.

This clone was seen a handful of times. V usage is TRBV10-3 and J usage is TRBJ1-1, with D perhaps matching TRBD1 (6 bases). V was cut by 7 bases and J by 3 bases, with 9 bases left in between. Germline V gives CDR1 ENHRY, CDR2 SYGVKD. This CDR3 contains 12 residues. The CDR3, as DNA: TGTGCCATCAAGGGGGTTCACACTGAAGCTTTCTTT. Translating gives CAIKGVHTEAFF.

The table lists this clone with a count of one. This chain joins TRBV2 and TRBJ1-2, with D tentatively TRBD1 (5 bases). The CDR3 runs 12 residues. Germline CDR1 SNHLY, CDR2 FYNNEI. Trimming stripped 3 bases from V and 12 bases from J, with 14 bases between. CDR3 DNA sequence: TGTGCCAGCAGTGATCCCGCACAGGCGGACACCTTC. Protein: CASSDPAQADTF.

V and J are TRBV7-2 and TRBJ2-5; the match to TRBD1 covers 8 bases. The CDR3 totals 15 residues. Looked up from germline, CDR1 is SGHTA and CDR2 is FQGNSA. V gave up 0 bases and J gave up 2 bases; unmatched junction bases: 2. This chain's CDR3 is CASSLADRGQETQYF. The CDR3 DNA reads as TGTGCCAGCAGCTTAGCAGACAGGGGTCAAGAGACCCAGTACTTC.

This clone was seen more than once but under ten times. The rearrangement joins TRBV7-9 to TRBJ2-1; 11 bases agree with TRBD2. V gave up 4 bases and J gave up 7 bases; unmatched junction bases: 18. The CDR3 covers 19 residues. Germline V lookup: CDR1 SEHNR, CDR2 FQNEAQ (reference sequence). The CDR3 region is CASSSDHLLAGVGLNEQFF. The DNA of the CDR3 is TGTGCCAGCAGCTCCGACCACCTACTAGCGGGAGTAGGATTGAATGAGCAGTTCTTC.

About this clone itself: The junction shows a germline mismatch at one end, possibly a read error. In nucleotides, the CDR3 is TGTGCCAGCAGCCTTGGGTCGGATGATAGCAATCAGCTCCAGCATTTT. Its protein product is CASSLGSDDSNQLQHF. V is TRBV4-2 and J is TRBJ1-5; no reliable D call. The germline gives CDR1 LGHNA, CDR2 YNFKEQ. The CDR3 consists of 16 residues.

The chain is built from TRBV27 and TRBJ2-1; 15 bases agree with TRBD2. This CDR3 has 17 residues. Germline lookup yields CDR1 MNHEY and CDR2 SMNVEV (reference sequence). Trimming took 5 bases from V and 8 from J; bases not matched to a gene: 10. CDR3 coding DNA: TGTGCCAGCAGTACTCGGACTAGCGGGAGGGCGGTGGATGAGCAGTTCTTC. It is translated as CASSTRTSGRAVDEQFF.

This clone was picked up one time. The chain carries TRBV12-1 and TRBJ2-5; TRBD2, as called in the table, went unchecked against the DNA. TRBV12-1 is deemed a pseudogene. This CDR3 has 17 amino acids. As DNA, the CDR3 is TGTGCCAGCAGCTTTGGCGGACTAGCGGGAGGCCAAGAGACCCAGTACTTC. Its protein product is CASSFGGLAGGQETQYF.

The chain links TRBV28 to TRBJ2-2, with 10 positions matching TRBD1. The CDR3 spans 16 residues. In germline, CDR1 is MDHEN, CDR2 SYDVKM. V shed 5 bases and J 4 bases; nucleotides not matched to a gene: 7. DNA of the CDR3: TGTGCCAGCAGTCCACCGGGACAGGGGATCACCGGGGAGCTGTTTTTT. Translating gives CASSPPGQGITGELFF. The whole variable domain, filled in from reference TRBV28 and TRBJ2-2, reads DVKVTQSSRYLVKRTGEKVFLECVQDMDHENMFWYRQDPGLGLRLIYFSYDVKMKEKGDIPEGYSVSREKKERFSLILESASTNQTSMYLCASSPPGQGITGELFFGEGSRLTVL.